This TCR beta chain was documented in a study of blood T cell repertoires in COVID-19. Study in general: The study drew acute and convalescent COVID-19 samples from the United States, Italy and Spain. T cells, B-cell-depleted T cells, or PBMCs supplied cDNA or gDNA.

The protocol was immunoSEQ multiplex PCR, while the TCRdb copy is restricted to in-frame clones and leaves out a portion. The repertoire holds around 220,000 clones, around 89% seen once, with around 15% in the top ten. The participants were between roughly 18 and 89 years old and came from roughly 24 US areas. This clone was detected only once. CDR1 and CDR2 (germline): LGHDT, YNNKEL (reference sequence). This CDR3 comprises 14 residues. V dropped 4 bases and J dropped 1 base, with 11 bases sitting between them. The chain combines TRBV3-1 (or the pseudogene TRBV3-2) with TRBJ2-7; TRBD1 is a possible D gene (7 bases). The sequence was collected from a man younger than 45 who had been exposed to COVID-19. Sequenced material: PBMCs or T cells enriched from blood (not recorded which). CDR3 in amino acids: CASSPTGRSYEQYF. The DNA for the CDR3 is TGTGCCAGCAGCCCGACAGGGAGGTCCTACGAGCAGTACTTC.